The 23 T cell receptor beta chains below all came from one sample that was sequenced in a study of Ad26.COV2.S vaccination and SARS-CoV-2 variants. Treatment specified: roughly 19 received Ad26.COV2.S at low or high dose, single or two shots; roughly five received placebo; per-sample allocation not given. Sampling was done on day 63 after the first vaccine or placebo injection. Data came from immunoSEQ multiplex PCR; TCRdb stores just in-frame clones and leaves some out. The table records roughly 680,000 clones, around 90% of them present only once. The sample in question was peripheral blood, obtained in a trial of Ad26.COV2.S vaccine versus placebo. The receptors originated from a person aged 18 to 59 who received the Ad26.COV2.S COVID-19 vaccine or a placebo.

The chain links TRBV10-3 to TRBJ2-1; D call uncertain. The CDR3 has 13 amino acids. CDR1 ENHRY and CDR2 SYGVKD come from the germline V gene. Trimming stripped 0 bases from V and 7 bases from J, with 7 bases between. The CDR3 spells CAISESERNEQFF. The CDR3, as DNA: TGTGCCATCAGTGAGTCGGAGAGGAATGAGCAGTTCTTC.

CDR3 loop: CATSDGSRLAGYLTGYNEQFF. The DNA for the CDR3 is TGTGCCACCAGTGATGGCTCCAGACTAGCGGGATACTTAACGGGGTACAATGAGCAGTTCTTC. The J gene is TRBJ2-1, the V gene TRBV24-1, with 11 bases that match TRBD2. Germline assignment: CDR1 KGHDR and CDR2 SFDVKD. CDR3 length: 21 amino acids. V lost 3 bases and J lost 4; bases outside the gene matches: 19.

This clone came up a few times. The chain combines TRBV18 with TRBJ2-1; TRBD1 might be the D (6 bases). This CDR3 is 16 amino acids long. V lost 3 bases and J lost 0, with 12 bases in between. The germline V gene encodes CDR1 KGHSH and CDR2 LQKENI. The DNA for the CDR3 is TGTGCCAGCTCACCCCGGGACAAGGGCTCCTACAATGAGCAGTTCTTC. It codes for CASSPRDKGSYNEQFF.

The chain joins TRBV29-1 to TRBJ1-1; D is perhaps TRBD1 (6 bases). V lost 5 bases and J 4 bases, leaving 11 bases between the germline ends. This CDR3 contains 12 residues. Germline V CDR1 and CDR2: SQVTM, ANQGSEA. CDR3 residues: CSVLRGGTEAFF. CDR3 nucleotides: TGCAGCGTTCTCAGGGGAGGCACTGAAGCTTTCTTT.

V and J are TRBV19 and TRBJ1-6; D may be TRBD1 (6 bases). This CDR3 is built from 14 residues. Germline V lookup: CDR1 LNHDA, CDR2 SQIVND (reference sequence). V was pared by 7 bases and J by 7 bases, with 14 bases between. CDR3 region: CASTAGAANSPLHF. The CDR3 nucleotides read TGTGCCAGTACCGCAGGGGCCGCCAATTCACCCCTCCACTTT.

This chain uses TRBV5-1 with TRBJ2-7; the D is unclear. Germline CDR1 and CDR2: SGHRS and YFSETQ. The ends were cut back, 4 bases at V and 0 bases at J, with 14 bases in the middle. The CDR3 has 15 residues. The CDR3 reads CASSQFGRNSYEQYF. CDR3 DNA: TGCGCCAGCAGCCAATTCGGACGGAACTCCTACGAGCAGTACTTC.

The V gene is TRBV5-1, the J gene TRBJ1-2; 7 nucleotides agree with TRBD1. J gave up 2 bases and V 0 bases, and 4 bases lay outside the gene matches. The length of the CDR3 is 15 residues. The germline V gene has CDR1 SGHRS and CDR2 YFSETQ. The CDR3 here is CASSLVLQGNYGYTF. As DNA, the CDR3 is TGCGCCAGCAGCTTGGTCCTACAGGGGAACTATGGCTACACCTTC.

This chain uses TRBV7-2 with TRBJ2-2; 11 bases line up with TRBD2. The CDR3 totals 15 residues. With V trimmed by 6 bases and J by 1 base, 1 base remained unmatched. Germline-derived CDR1 and CDR2 are SGHTA and FQGNSA. This chain's CDR3 is CASRGTSGNTGELFF. The CDR3 region has the DNA TGTGCCAGCAGGGGGACTAGCGGGAACACCGGGGAGCTGTTTTTT.

Turning to this clone: Other DNA sequences in this specimen translate into the identical CDR3. The chain links TRBV3-1 (or the pseudogene TRBV3-2) to TRBJ2-5, with 9 nucleotides matching TRBD1. Germline values: CDR1 LGHDT, CDR2 YNNKEL (reference sequence). Losses at the gene ends were 4 bases for V and 2 bases for J; bases not matched to a gene: 2. This CDR3 has 14 amino acids. CDR3 loop: CASSLGQGQETQYF. The CDR3 region has the DNA TGTGCCAGCAGCCTGGGACAGGGACAAGAGACCCAGTACTTC.

The chain employs TRBV9 and TRBJ2-7; D might be TRBD2 (5 bases). The CDR3 has 14 residues. Trimming left V 0 bases short and J 5 bases short, with 12 bases between. Germline lookup yields CDR1 SGDLS and CDR2 YYNGEE. The CDR3 region has the DNA TGTGCCAGCAGCGTAGGGTCGAGGGTCCACGAGCAGTACTTC. This codes for CASSVGSRVHEQYF.

V is TRBV4-1 and J is TRBJ1-4, with 7 nucleotides matching TRBD1. J gave up 7 bases and V 4 bases, and 6 bases lay outside the gene matches. CDR3 length equals 14 residues. From germline, CDR1 is MGHRA and CDR2 YSYEKL. The CDR3 DNA reads as TGCGCCAGCAGCCCGACAGGGTACGGTGAAAAACTGTTTTTT. It specifies CASSPTGYGEKLFF.

This clone was seen a single time. The CDR3 DNA is TGTGCCAGCAGGGCGGGGGGGGCTGAAGCTTTCTTT. As protein: CASRAGGAEAFF. The V call is TRBV2, the J call TRBJ1-1; D might be TRBD1 (5 bases). The CDR3 totals 12 residues. V lost 6 bases to trimming and J lost 6 bases, with 11 bases between them. Germline V gene data show CDR1 as SNHLY and CDR2 as FYNNEI.

Of note for this clone: The same CDR3 arises from other DNA sequences in this sample as well. The rearrangement uses TRBV7-9 and TRBJ1-4; 9 positions match TRBD1. Germline V CDR1 and CDR2: SEHNR, FQNEAQ (reference sequence). The J segment lost 5 bases and the V segment lost 5 bases, leaving 3 bases of the junction unmatched. This CDR3 has 14 residues. This CDR3 reads CASSPGQGNEKLFF. As DNA, the CDR3 is TGTGCCAGCAGCCCCGGACAGGGGAATGAAAAACTGTTTTTT.

This rearrangement joins TRBV30 to TRBJ1-3; 8 bases are shared with TRBD1. The CDR3 runs to 13 residues. Germline V gene data show CDR1 as GTSNPN and CDR2 as SVGIG (reference sequence). V was clipped by 4 bases and J by 4 bases; unmatched bases: 3. The CDR3 region has the DNA TGTGCCTGGACCCGACAGGGGGGAAACACCATATATTTT. The encoded protein is CAWTRQGGNTIYF.

This sequence joins TRBV7-2 and TRBJ2-3; TRBD2 might be the D (7 bases). This CDR3 is built from 16 residues. The germline V gene has CDR1 SGHTA and CDR2 FQGNSA. Trimming cost V 2 bases and J 2 bases, with 14 bases left between them. The CDR3: CASSLQRGGLTDTQYF. The CDR3 bases are TGTGCCAGCAGCTTACAGAGGGGGGGACTCACAGATACGCAGTATTTT.

This chain connects TRBV27 to TRBJ1-3; D is undetermined. V was pared by 4 bases and J by 0 bases, with 4 bases between. This CDR3 spans 13 amino acids. Germline lookup yields CDR1 MNHEY and CDR2 SMNVEV (reference sequence). CDR3 sequence (DNA): TGTGCCAGCAGTTACCGCTCTGGAAACACCATATATTTT. Encoded protein: CASSYRSGNTIYF.

This clone was recorded a few times. This rearrangement joins TRBV4-2 to TRBJ1-4; D ambiguous. CDR1 and CDR2 (germline): LGHNA, YNFKEQ. The CDR3 runs to 13 residues. Trimming left V 6 bases short and J 5 bases short, with 10 bases between. CDR3 DNA sequence: TGTGCCAGCAGTAACTTCCCAAATGAAAAACTGTTTTTT. Residues: CASSNFPNEKLFF.

The chain employs TRBV10-3 and TRBJ2-1, with 9 bases aligning to TRBD1. This CDR3 has 13 residues. Losses at the gene ends were 6 bases for V and 5 bases for J; bases not matched to a gene: 2. CDR1 and CDR2 from the germline V gene are ENHRY and SYGVKD. The CDR3 DNA follows: TGTGCCATCAGCAGGGACAGGGACAATGAGCAGTTCTTC. Translation: CAISRDRDNEQFF.

The chain uses TRBV11-2 and TRBJ2-5; D may be TRBD1 (6 bases). The CDR3 covers 16 residues. Trimming removed 1 base from V and 3 bases from J, with 15 bases in between. CDR1 is SGHAT, CDR2 FQNNGV, per germline. The CDR3: CASSLGTDRIKETQYF. The DNA of the CDR3 is TGTGCCAGCAGCTTAGGTACGGACAGAATTAAAGAGACCCAGTACTTC.

This chain joins TRBV6-4 and TRBJ2-2, with 10 bases lining up with TRBD2. CDR1 and CDR2 from the germline V gene are MRHNA and SNTAGT. Trimming at V came to 3 bases and at J to 1 base, leaving 8 bases not matched to a gene. The CDR3 is 18 amino acids. DNA of the CDR3: TGTGCCAGCAGTGAGCTAGCGGGAGCGCAATTGAACACCGGGGAGCTGTTTTTT. It codes for CASSELAGAQLNTGELFF.

The CDR3 DNA follows: TGTGCCAGCAGCCGCGTGGGACAGGGTAGCTCCTATGGCTACACCTTC. Translating it yields CASSRVGQGSSYGYTF. The rearrangement uses TRBV5-4 and TRBJ1-2; 9 bases align to TRBD1. CDR1 is SGHNT and CDR2 is YYREEE in the germline V gene (reference sequence). V gave up 4 bases and J gave up 4 bases; unmatched junction bases: 11. CDR3 length: 16 amino acids.

V gene TRBV25-1 combines with J gene TRBJ2-7; unclear D gene. From germline, CDR1 is MGHDK and CDR2 SYGVNS. Trimming stripped 8 bases from V and 0 bases from J, with 11 bases between. The CDR3 totals 13 residues. The DNA of the CDR3 is TGTGCCAGCGGCCCTAGTATCTCCTACGAGCAGTACTTC. Encoded protein: CASGPSISYEQYF.

The chain couples TRBV21-1 to TRBJ2-7; TRBD1, the table's D call, was not compared with the DNA. TRBV21-1 is deemed a pseudogene. The CDR3 length is 15 residues. CDR3: CASSKRTASPYEQYF. Here the CDR3 DNA reads TGTGCCAGCAGCAAGCGGACAGCCTCACCCTACGAGCAGTACTTC.